This TCR beta chain comes out of a study of CD8+ T cells in alopecia areata. Points from the study as a whole: Researchers report lesional scalp, most notably alopecia totalis/universalis, outstripped normal scalp in clonality. Mice showed clearer TCR sharing than patients did, a gap that was possibly HLA-related.

Sorting of pooled cutaneous lymph node cells was based on CD4, CD8alpha, NKG2D, NKG2ACE and other markers. This clone was recorded a few times. Its specificity is not known. Genes here carry mouse names. The CDR3 end falls 4 residues outside the read, so it is completed with the germline J gene. Within the sample, other DNA sequences also encode this same CDR3. Following extraction, RNA underwent reverse transcription to cDNA, which served as the sequencing template. TCRdb keeps only in-frame clones here, not all; method: immunoSEQ multiplex PCR. There are around 290,000 clones in the sample, none observed a single time. Per germline, CDR1 NNHNN and CDR2 SYGAGS (reference sequence). Trimming took off 5 bases at V and 1 base at J, with 8 bases between the two ends. The CDR3 runs 13 residues.

This receptor was identified in a C3H/HeJ mouse with alopecia areata. MHC haplotype of the strain: H2-k. Sequencing was performed on CD4+ T cells sorted from a lymph node. V gene TRBV13-2 combines with J gene TRBJ2-3; TRBD1 might be the D (6 bases). The part of the CDR3 DNA that was read is TGTGCCAGCGGGGACAGAGGTGCAGAA. Protein: CASGDRGAE. Given in full, the CDR3 is CASGDRGAETLYF.